This record concerns one T cell receptor beta chain sequence. Its antigen is not identified. V shed 0 bases and J 4 bases; nucleotides not matched to a gene: 2. The CDR3 runs to 14 residues. Per the germline V gene, CDR1 is MNHNY and CDR2 is SVGAGI (reference sequence). These data belong to a study of long-term antiretroviral therapy in people with HIV. Whole-study results and caveats: Controls exceeded HIV repertoires in CDR3 length range. ART-treated samples gained diversity yet remained below transplant donor controls.

A v3.0 immunoSEQ assay was performed at survey level. Sequencing aimed at about 35,000-55,000 T-cell genomes per sample. The table came from immunoSEQ multiplex PCR; TCRdb's copy has only in-frame clones and leaves some out. The sample holds about 24,000 clones, approximately 79% seen once. The material was unsorted PBMCs, obtained 1.2 years after starting antiretroviral therapy. The rearrangement joins TRBV6-6 to TRBJ1-2, with 7 bases aligning to TRBD1. The TCR comes from a woman in her forties with HIV. CDR3 coding DNA: TGTGCCAGCAGTTACTCTCAGGGGGTCTATGGCTACACCTTC. Protein product: CASSYSQGVYGYTF.